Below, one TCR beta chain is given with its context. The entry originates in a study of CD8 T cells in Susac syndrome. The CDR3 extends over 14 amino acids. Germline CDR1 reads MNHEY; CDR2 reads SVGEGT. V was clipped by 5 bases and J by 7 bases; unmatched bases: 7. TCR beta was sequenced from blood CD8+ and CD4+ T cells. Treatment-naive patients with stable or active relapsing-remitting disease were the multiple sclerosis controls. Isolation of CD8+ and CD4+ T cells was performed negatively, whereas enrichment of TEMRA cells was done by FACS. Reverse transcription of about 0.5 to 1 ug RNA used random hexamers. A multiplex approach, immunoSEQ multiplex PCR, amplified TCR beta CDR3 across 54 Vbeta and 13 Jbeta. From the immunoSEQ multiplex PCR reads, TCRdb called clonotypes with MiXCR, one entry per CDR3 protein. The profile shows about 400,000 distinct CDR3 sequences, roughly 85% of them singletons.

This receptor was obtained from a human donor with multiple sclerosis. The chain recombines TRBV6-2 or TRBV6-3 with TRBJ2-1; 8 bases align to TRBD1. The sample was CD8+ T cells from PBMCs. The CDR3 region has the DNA TGTGCCAGCAGTGACCGACAGGGGTTAAATGAGCAGTTCTTC. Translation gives CASSDRQGLNEQFF.